The 13 T cell receptor beta chains given below trace back to one sample, sequenced in a study of OX40 agonist ivuxolimab in advanced cancers. Assay: immunoSEQ multiplex PCR; the TCRdb copy retains only in-frame clones and omits some. The profile shows about 68,000 clones, approximately 89% of them singletons. Sequences were derived from CD4+ or CD8+ T cells sorted from blood, sampled in a trial of the OX40 agonist ivuxolimab. These receptors originate from an adult with an advanced solid tumor such as melanoma, head and neck, liver or kidney cancer.

This chain uses TRBV11-3 with TRBJ2-3, with 9 bases matching TRBD2. CDR3 size: 15 residues. The germline V gene encodes CDR1 SGHNT and CDR2 YENEEA. The V gene end was trimmed by 1 base and the J gene end by 11 bases; junction bases not matched to a gene: 10. The CDR3 here is CASSLGGGGDFGQYF. CDR3 DNA: TGTGCCAGCAGCTTAGGCGGCGGGGGGGACTTTGGGCAGTATTTT.

The chain is built from TRBV21-1 and TRBJ1-3. TRBV21-1 is listed as a pseudogene. The CDR3 length is 16 residues. The CDR3 DNA is TGTGCCAGCAGCAAAGCTTTTACTATCTCTGGAAACACCATATATTTT. This gives the protein CASSKAFTISGNTIYF.

The chain carries TRBV21-1 and TRBJ1-3; the D call in the table, TRBD1, was not verified against the DNA. TRBV21-1 is flagged as a pseudogene. This CDR3 comprises 14 residues. The CDR3 sequence is CASSKDSSGNTIYF. CDR3 sequence (DNA): TGTGCCAGCAGCAAAGACAGCTCTGGAAACACCATATATTTT.

This clone was observed a handful of times. V is TRBV29-1 and J is TRBJ1-2, with D hard to call. CDR3 size: 12 residues. Trimming stripped 2 bases from V and 8 bases from J, with 12 bases between. Germline V gives CDR1 SQVTM, CDR2 ANQGSEA. The CDR3 bases are TGCAGCGTTGAACGGAGGTACAGCGGCTACACCTTC. Its protein product is CSVERRYSGYTF.

The chain links TRBV15 to TRBJ2-7; D perhaps matches TRBD1 (6 bases). Germline V CDR1 and CDR2: LNHNV, YYDKDF (reference sequence). The CDR3 has 17 residues. With 1 base removed from V and 3 bases from J, the gap between germline ends came to 19 bases. The CDR3 sequence: CATSRVIGTLHNYEQYF. In DNA form, the CDR3 reads TGTGCCACCAGCAGAGTAATAGGGACACTCCATAACTACGAGCAGTACTTC.

The chain joins TRBV29-1 to TRBJ1-2; D gene unclear. Trimming pared 4 bases from V and 3 bases from J, leaving 9 bases between. There are 12 residues in the CDR3. Germline CDR1 and CDR2: SQVTM and ANQGSEA. The CDR3 bases are TGCAGCGTTGGAAGGGCCGACTATGGCTACACCTTC. This codes for CSVGRADYGYTF.

Turning to this clone: The sample holds other DNA sequences that translate to the same CDR3. The chain recombines TRBV6-1 with TRBJ2-3; perhaps TRBD2 as D (6 bases). V dropped 2 bases and J dropped 0 bases, with 6 bases sitting between them. The CDR3 has 14 residues. Germline CDR1 MNHNS, CDR2 SASEGT. CDR3 coding DNA: TGTGCCAGCAGTGAACGGGGGAGCACAGATACGCAGTATTTT. Translated: CASSERGSTDTQYF.

This clone was seen just once. The genes are TRBV10-1 and TRBJ2-5; 7 bases line up with TRBD2. Trimming cost V 2 bases and J 4 bases; bases outside gene matches: 4. Germline loops: CDR1 WNHNN, CDR2 SYGVQD (reference sequence). The CDR3 runs 14 residues. In DNA, the CDR3 is TGCGCCAGCAGTGAGGGGGGGGAAACAGAGACCCAGTACTTC. This encodes CASSEGGETETQYF.

The chain employs TRBV6-5 and TRBJ1-3; a possible D gene is TRBD1 (6 bases). Germline V lookup: CDR1 MNHEY, CDR2 SVGAGI. V was trimmed by 3 bases and J by 0 bases, leaving 12 bases between them. This CDR3 is built from 16 residues. The CDR3 coding sequence is TGTGCCAGCAGTTATAGGGGGGGAAGCTCTGGAAACACCATATATTTT. It specifies CASSYRGGSSGNTIYF.

The rearrangement uses TRBV2 and TRBJ1-2; possibly TRBD1 for D (5 bases). CDR1 SNHLY and CDR2 FYNNEI come from the germline V gene. This CDR3 is built from 14 residues. Trimming cost V 6 bases and J 0 bases, with 11 bases left between them. CDR3 bases: TGTGCCAGCAGGGCCGGGGGAACTAACTATGGCTACACCTTC. Its translation: CASRAGGTNYGYTF.

The rearrangement joins TRBV10-1 to TRBJ1-1; a weak D match, TRBD1 (5 bases). The germline V and J ends were trimmed by 8 bases and 0 bases, with 10 bases remaining between them. This CDR3 is built from 13 residues. The V gene's germline CDR1 is WNHNN and CDR2 SYGVQD (reference sequence). The CDR3 bases are TGCGCCAGCCGAAGGGGCGTGAACACTGAAGCTTTCTTT. Its translation is CASRRGVNTEAFF.

The genes are TRBV5-1 and TRBJ2-3, with 8 bases identical to TRBD2. From germline, CDR1 is SGHRS and CDR2 YFSETQ. After removal of 0 bases from V and 8 bases from J, the junction contained 5 bases not matched to a gene. This CDR3 is 14 amino acids long. In DNA form, the CDR3 reads TGCGCCAGCAGCTTGGAACTAGCGGCCCCTACGCAGTATTTT. It codes for CASSLELAAPTQYF. The full variable domain, its missing parts supplied by reference TRBV5-1 and TRBJ2-3, is KAGVTQTPRYLIKTRGQQVTLSCSPISGHRSVSWYQQTPGQGLQFLFEYFSETQRNKGNFPGRFSGRQFSNSRSEMNVSTLELGDSALYLCASSLELAAPTQYFGPGTRLTVL.

The rearrangement uses TRBV21-1 and TRBJ2-5; TRBD2 is the table's D call, not checked against the DNA. TRBV21-1 is a pseudogene locus. The CDR3 covers 14 residues. CDR3 in amino acids: CASSGGGGRETQYF. The DNA for the CDR3 is TGTGCCAGCAGCGGAGGGGGGGGCCGGGAGACCCAGTACTTC.